Included here is one TCR beta chain sequence, with context. Sequence at one end of the junction differs from germline and may be a read error. TCRdb's copy holds only in-frame clones and misses some; the assay was immunoSEQ multiplex PCR. The sample shows 190,000 or so clones, approximately 87% of them seen only once. These data are taken from a study of blood T cell repertoires in COVID-19. This CDR3 region has 14 residues. CDR1 is SGHNT, CDR2 YENEEA, per germline. The chain carries TRBV11-3 and TRBJ2-1; the D gene could be TRBD1 or TRBD2 (6 bases each). The TCR sequence derives from a woman in her late teens or twenties who had recovered from COVID-19. Sequenced: peripheral blood. The CDR3 loop reads CASSLEGGVNEQFF. In nucleotides, the CDR3 is TGTGCCAGCAGCCTAGAGGGGGGTGTCAATGAGCAGTTCTTC.